What follows are 6 T cell receptor beta chains derived from one specimen sequenced in a study of cytomegalovirus exposure and HLA in healthy donors (dated by TCRdb to 2016 to 2017). The library came from the immunoSEQ multiplex PCR assay. The multiplex PCR relied on a mix of 60 forward primers for TCR Vbeta segments and 13 reverse primers for TCR Jbeta segments. Entries here come from immuneACCESS through TCRdb and include only in-frame sequences with V and J called. Some clones fail to appear in such tables; in the studies checked, an unresolved V gene covers under half of the shortfall, and the cause of the remainder is unknown. The table for this sample lists roughly 120,000 clones; around 74% of them were counted only once. 30% of the sample is taken by the ten largest. Sequenced: PBMCs. All receptors derive from a man in his sixties in good health and CMV-seropositive.

The genes are TRBV7-9 and TRBJ1-1; 9 nucleotides match TRBD1. Germline CDR1 is SEHNR and CDR2 is FQNEAQ (reference sequence). CDR3 length: 14 amino acids. V dropped 5 bases and J dropped 4; count of bases not matched to a gene: 5. CDR3: CASSKGQGITEAFF. The CDR3 DNA is TGTGCCAGCAGCAAGGGACAGGGAATCACTGAAGCTTTCTTT.

This chain connects TRBV18 to TRBJ2-5; a weak D match, TRBD1 (5 bases). Trimming shortened V by 1 base and J by 2 bases, and 8 bases separated the two germline ends. The length of the CDR3 is 14 residues. Germline assignment: CDR1 KGHSH and CDR2 LQKENI. CDR3 residues: CASSPLWTQETQYF. In DNA form, the CDR3 reads TGTGCCAGCTCACCACTGTGGACACAAGAGACCCAGTACTTC.

CDR3 nucleotide sequence: TGCAGCGTGTGGCCGACAGGGTCAAACACTGAAGCTTTCTTT. It is translated as CSVWPTGSNTEAFF. This chain connects TRBV29-1 to TRBJ1-1; TRBD1 matches 7 bases. V was clipped by 6 bases and J by 2 bases; unmatched bases: 9. Germline CDR1 is SQVTM and CDR2 is ANQGSEA. CDR3 length: 14 amino acids.

This clone was seen only once. The chain joins TRBV30 to TRBJ2-5; no clear D gene. Germline assignment: CDR1 GTSNPN and CDR2 SVGIG (reference sequence). V was pared by 2 bases and J by 5 bases, with 3 bases between. The CDR3 has 10 amino acids. The CDR3, as DNA: TGTGCCTGGAGTTCTGAGACCCAGTACTTC. This sequence encodes CAWSSETQYF.

V gene TRBV2 combines with J gene TRBJ1-3, with D uncertain. Germline lookup yields CDR1 SNHLY and CDR2 FYNNEI. CDR3 length: 13 amino acids. V dropped 6 bases and J dropped 0 bases, with 6 bases sitting between them. Written as DNA, the CDR3 is TGTGCCAGCAGCGCGAACTCTGGAAACACCATATATTTT. Translating gives CASSANSGNTIYF.

This clone was recorded once. The chain is built from TRBV11-2 and TRBJ2-7; no reliable D call. CDR3 size: 15 residues. The V end was cut by 3 bases, the J end by 5 bases, with 17 bases between. Germline-derived CDR1 and CDR2 are SGHAT and FQNNGV. The CDR3 protein is CASSLLSFKHNEQYF. Here the CDR3 DNA reads TGTGCCAGCAGCTTGTTAAGTTTCAAACACAACGAGCAGTACTTC.